Listed below are T cell receptor beta chains from one sample, sequenced in a study of Graves' ophthalmopathy and Graves' hyperthyroidism. TCRdb itself ran the multiplex PCR reads through MiXCR, one entry per CDR3 protein. The sample shows a few hundred thousand distinct CDR3 sequences, about 21% of them seen only once. The sequencing input was peripheral blood. The receptor source for this set is a woman between 18 and 29 years old with stable Graves' hyperthyroidism. Both conserved end residues are part of each CDR3. D genes are given only for firm matches. A clone size is listed for some rows: how often the clone was seen (once, few, many), or a class if it is expanded.

clone size: many; J gene: TRBJ2-2; V gene: TRBV6-2/TRBV6-3; D gene: .; CDR3 DNA: TGTGCCAGCAATACCCACACCGGGGAGCTGTTTTTT; CDR3 protein: CASNTHTGELFF
clone size: many; J gene: TRBJ1-2; V gene: TRBV27; D gene: TRBD1; CDR3 DNA: TGTGCCAGCAGTTCCCACGATCTCAGGGGGCAACGTGGCTACACCTTC; CDR3 protein: CASSSHDLRGQRGYTF
clone size: .; J gene: TRBJ1-3; V gene: TRBV6-1; D gene: TRBD1; CDR3 DNA: TGTGCCAGCAGTAGGGACAGCTACTCTGGAAACACCATATATTTT; CDR3 protein: CASSRDSYSGNTIYF
clone size: many; J gene: TRBJ2-7; V gene: TRBV7-2; D gene: .; CDR3 DNA: TGTGCCAGCAGCTTAGCGAGACAGGCGATCTACGAGCAGTACTTC; CDR3 protein: CASSLARQAIYEQYF
clone size: many; J gene: TRBJ1-5; V gene: TRBV28; D gene: .; CDR3 DNA: TGTGCCAGCAGTAGCCAGGGTCTAGGCAATCAGCCCCAGCATTTT; CDR3 protein: CASSSQGLGNQPQHF
clone size: few; J gene: TRBJ1-5; V gene: TRBV12-3/TRBV12-4; D gene: TRBD1; CDR3 DNA: TGTGCCAGCAGTTCCCCTGACAGGGCAGGTCAGCCCCAGCATTTT; CDR3 protein: CASSSPDRAGQPQHF
clone size: many; J gene: TRBJ1-1; V gene: TRBV14; D gene: .; CDR3 DNA: TGTGCCAGCAGTCTTATACCGGATAACGTTTTCTTT; CDR3 protein: CASSLIPDNVFF
clone size: .; J gene: TRBJ1-5; V gene: TRBV12-3/TRBV12-4; D gene: .; CDR3 DNA: TGTGCCAGCAGACCCGAGACTTTTAGCAATCAGCCCCAGCATTTT; CDR3 protein: CASRPETFSNQPQHF
clone size: .; J gene: TRBJ1-5; V gene: TRBV10-2; D gene: .; CDR3 DNA: TGCGCCAGCAGTGATTTACAGGAGTATCAGCCCCAGCATTTT; CDR3 protein: CASSDLQEYQPQHF
clone size: .; J gene: TRBJ2-5; V gene: TRBV4-1; D gene: TRBD2; CDR3 DNA: TGCGCCAGCAGCCAAGGAAGAGCGGGGGCGGGTTTGGTAGAGACCCAGTACTTC; CDR3 protein: CASSQGRAGAGLVETQYF
clone size: many; J gene: TRBJ2-5; V gene: TRBV20-1; D gene: .; CDR3 DNA: TGCAGTGCTAGTCGGAGGGAGACCCAGTACTTC; CDR3 protein: CSASRRETQYF
clone size: few; J gene: TRBJ1-1; V gene: TRBV20-1; D gene: TRBD1; CDR3 DNA: TGCAGTGCCGGGGACAGAGTTCGGAACACTGAAGCTTTCTTT; CDR3 protein: CSAGDRVRNTEAFF
clone size: .; J gene: TRBJ2-5; V gene: TRBV12-3/TRBV12-4; D gene: .; CDR3 DNA: TGTGCCAGCAAGGGAGAACAAGAGACCCAGTACTTC; CDR3 protein: CASKGEQETQYF
clone size: .; J gene: TRBJ2-2; V gene: TRBV12-3/TRBV12-4; D gene: .; CDR3 DNA: TGTGCCAGCAGCAAACGGCCAGTGGACACCGGGGAGCTGTTTTTT; CDR3 protein: CASSKRPVDTGELFF
clone size: many; J gene: TRBJ2-5; V gene: TRBV30; D gene: .; CDR3 DNA: TGTGCCTGGAGACTAGAGGCAGAGACCCAGTACTTC; CDR3 protein: CAWRLEAETQYF
clone size: .; J gene: TRBJ1-2; V gene: TRBV6-5; D gene: .; CDR3 DNA: TGTGCCAGCAGTTACTCGGCCTTAGCTAACTATGGCTACACCTTC; CDR3 protein: CASSYSALANYGYTF
clone size: many; J gene: TRBJ2-7; V gene: TRBV28; D gene: .; CDR3 DNA: TGTGCCAGCAGACGCGCATGGCAGGACTACGAGCAGTACTTC; CDR3 protein: CASRRAWQDYEQYF
clone size: once; J gene: TRBJ1-6; V gene: TRBV20-1; D gene: TRBD1; CDR3 DNA: TGCAGTTCTTCCGACAGGGAAAATTCACCCCTTCACTTT; CDR3 protein: CSSSDRENSPLHF
clone size: .; J gene: TRBJ1-1; V gene: TRBV6-2/TRBV6-3; D gene: .; CDR3 DNA: TGTGCCAGCAGTTACTCGATGTCCAGACAGAACACTGAAGCTTTCTTT; CDR3 protein: CASSYSMSRQNTEAFF
clone size: many; J gene: TRBJ2-5; V gene: TRBV12-3/TRBV12-4; D gene: .; CDR3 DNA: TGTGCCAGCAGTTTAGCCTCAGGAGGACGAGAGACCCAGTACTTC; CDR3 protein: CASSLASGGRETQYF
clone size: many; J gene: TRBJ2-7; V gene: TRBV6-2/TRBV6-3; D gene: TRBD2; CDR3 DNA: TGTGCCAGCAGTTCCTTAACTAGCGGGTCCATTGAGCAGTACTTC; CDR3 protein: CASSSLTSGSIEQYF
clone size: many; J gene: TRBJ2-7; V gene: TRBV5-1; D gene: .; CDR3 DNA: TGCGCCAGCAGAGGGGCGCCGGAATCCTACGAGCAGTACTTC; CDR3 protein: CASRGAPESYEQYF
clone size: many; J gene: TRBJ1-1; V gene: TRBV5-1; D gene: .; CDR3 DNA: TGCGCCAGCAGCTTGGATGTAGTTGGGAACACTGAAGCTTTCTTT; CDR3 protein: CASSLDVVGNTEAFF
clone size: many; J gene: TRBJ2-4; V gene: TRBV6-1; D gene: .; CDR3 DNA: TGTGCCAGCAGTGAAGGAAGAACTAGTTCCAAAAACATTCAGTACTTC; CDR3 protein: CASSEGRTSSKNIQYF
clone size: many; J gene: TRBJ1-1; V gene: TRBV6-5; D gene: .; CDR3 DNA: TGTGCCAGCAGTCCCCATGAAGAGGGGCGGACTGAAGCTTTCTTT; CDR3 protein: CASSPHEEGRTEAFF
clone size: many; J gene: TRBJ1-1; V gene: TRBV27; D gene: .; CDR3 DNA: TGTGCCAGCCACCGGGGCCCTGGTTCTCTAGCTTTCTTT; CDR3 protein: CASHRGPGSLAFF
clone size: .; J gene: TRBJ1-2; V gene: TRBV4-1; D gene: .; CDR3 DNA: TGCGCCAGCAGCCAAGAGGCGTGGGGGGATTCTGGCTACACCTTC; CDR3 protein: CASSQEAWGDSGYTF
clone size: many; J gene: TRBJ2-7; V gene: TRBV27; D gene: .; CDR3 DNA: TGTGCCAGCAGTCCCCAGGGGGGCACCTACGAGCAGTACTTC; CDR3 protein: CASSPQGGTYEQYF
clone size: many; J gene: TRBJ1-5; V gene: TRBV10-1; D gene: .; CDR3 DNA: TGCGCCGGAGACGGCCTTAGCAATCAGCCCCAGCATTTT; CDR3 protein: CAGDGLSNQPQHF
clone size: many; J gene: TRBJ1-1; V gene: TRBV7-2; D gene: TRBD1; CDR3 DNA: TGTGCCAGCAGCTTAACGGTAGGGACAGCGAACACTGAAGCTTTCTTT; CDR3 protein: CASSLTVGTANTEAFF
clone size: many; J gene: TRBJ2-5; V gene: TRBV20-1; D gene: TRBD1; CDR3 DNA: TGCAGTGCTAGACGGACAGGGTACCAAGAGACCCAGTACTTC; CDR3 protein: CSARRTGYQETQYF
clone size: many; J gene: TRBJ1-3; V gene: TRBV20-1; D gene: TRBD1; CDR3 DNA: TGCAGTGCTAGAGAGGCAGGGGGCCTTGGAAACACCATATATTTT; CDR3 protein: CSAREAGGLGNTIYF
clone size: many; J gene: TRBJ2-7; V gene: TRBV20-1; D gene: .; CDR3 DNA: TGCAGTGCTAGAGGGGGCTTCGCCTACGAGCAGTACTTC; CDR3 protein: CSARGGFAYEQYF
clone size: .; J gene: TRBJ1-6; V gene: TRBV7-8; D gene: TRBD1; CDR3 DNA: TGTGCCAGCAGCTTAGGGGGCAGGGGGACACATTCACCCCTCCACTTT; CDR3 protein: CASSLGGRGTHSPLHF
clone size: few; J gene: TRBJ2-5; V gene: TRBV5-4; D gene: .; CDR3 DNA: TGTGCCAGCAGCTTGGACACTTACCAAGAGACCCAGTACTTC; CDR3 protein: CASSLDTYQETQYF
clone size: .; J gene: TRBJ1-6; V gene: TRBV11-2; D gene: .; CDR3 DNA: TGTGCCAGCAGCGCGTCCGGGGGTAATTCACCCCTCCACTTT; CDR3 protein: CASSASGGNSPLHF
clone size: many; J gene: TRBJ2-5; V gene: TRBV12-3/TRBV12-4; D gene: .; CDR3 DNA: TGTGCCAGCAGTTTTTACATTGGCGGAGAAGAGACCCAGTACTTC; CDR3 protein: CASSFYIGGEETQYF
clone size: many; J gene: TRBJ1-2; V gene: TRBV20-1; D gene: .; CDR3 DNA: TGCAGTGCTAGGTGGCGGATAGGTTTCTATGGCTACACCTTC; CDR3 protein: CSARWRIGFYGYTF
clone size: many; J gene: TRBJ1-2; V gene: TRBV27; D gene: TRBD1; CDR3 DNA: TGTGCCAGCAGTTCGCTGACAGGGCCCTATGGCTACACCTTC; CDR3 protein: CASSSLTGPYGYTF
clone size: many; J gene: TRBJ2-7; V gene: TRBV10-3; D gene: TRBD2; CDR3 DNA: TGTGCCATCAGTGGGGGACTAGCAGGCGAGCAGTACTTC; CDR3 protein: CAISGGLAGEQYF
clone size: many; J gene: TRBJ1-5; V gene: TRBV19; D gene: .; CDR3 DNA: TGTGCCAGTAGCCCCGGACGGACCAATCAGCCCCAGCATTTT; CDR3 protein: CASSPGRTNQPQHF
clone size: few; J gene: TRBJ2-5; V gene: TRBV7-2; D gene: .; CDR3 DNA: TGTGCCAGCAGCTTAGAGGCCAGGGGTCTCGAGACCCAGTACTTC; CDR3 protein: CASSLEARGLETQYF
clone size: many; J gene: TRBJ2-5; V gene: TRBV19; D gene: .; CDR3 DNA: TGTGCCAGTACCTACGGAGAGACCCAGTACTTC; CDR3 protein: CASTYGETQYF
clone size: few; J gene: TRBJ1-5; V gene: TRBV4-1; D gene: .; CDR3 DNA: TGCGCCAGCAGCAAACCGGGTAGCAATCAGCCCCAGCATTTT; CDR3 protein: CASSKPGSNQPQHF
clone size: many; J gene: TRBJ1-1; V gene: TRBV12-3/TRBV12-4; D gene: .; CDR3 DNA: TGTGCCAGCAGTTCTGGGAACACTGAAGCTTTCTTT; CDR3 protein: CASSSGNTEAFF
clone size: many; J gene: TRBJ1-5; V gene: TRBV19; D gene: TRBD1; CDR3 DNA: TGTGCCAGCCGCAAGACAGGGGCCACCTTCGAGCAGCCCCAGCATTTT; CDR3 protein: CASRKTGATFEQPQHF
clone size: many; J gene: TRBJ2-5; V gene: TRBV12-3/TRBV12-4; D gene: .; CDR3 DNA: TGTGCCAGCAGTTTAGGATCAGGTCCGGAGACCCAGTACTTC; CDR3 protein: CASSLGSGPETQYF
clone size: once; J gene: TRBJ2-5; V gene: TRBV24-1; D gene: .; CDR3 DNA: TGTGCCACCAGTGAACGACCGGGACGGAGGCCTCATATGACCCAGTACTTC; CDR3 protein: CATSERPGRRPHMTQYF
clone size: many; J gene: TRBJ2-7; V gene: TRBV6-2/TRBV6-3; D gene: .; CDR3 DNA: TGTGCCAGCAGTTACTCAAGCGCCTCAACCTACGAGCAGTACTTC; CDR3 protein: CASSYSSASTYEQYF
clone size: many; J gene: TRBJ2-7; V gene: TRBV5-1; D gene: TRBD2; CDR3 DNA: TGCGCCAGCAGCCTTAGGACGACTAGCGGGAGCTCCTACGAGCAGTACTTC; CDR3 protein: CASSLRTTSGSSYEQYF
clone size: many; J gene: TRBJ1-6; V gene: TRBV20-1; D gene: TRBD1; CDR3 DNA: TGCAGTGCTAGAAACCGGGACAGGGCTTCACCCCTCCACTTT; CDR3 protein: CSARNRDRASPLHF